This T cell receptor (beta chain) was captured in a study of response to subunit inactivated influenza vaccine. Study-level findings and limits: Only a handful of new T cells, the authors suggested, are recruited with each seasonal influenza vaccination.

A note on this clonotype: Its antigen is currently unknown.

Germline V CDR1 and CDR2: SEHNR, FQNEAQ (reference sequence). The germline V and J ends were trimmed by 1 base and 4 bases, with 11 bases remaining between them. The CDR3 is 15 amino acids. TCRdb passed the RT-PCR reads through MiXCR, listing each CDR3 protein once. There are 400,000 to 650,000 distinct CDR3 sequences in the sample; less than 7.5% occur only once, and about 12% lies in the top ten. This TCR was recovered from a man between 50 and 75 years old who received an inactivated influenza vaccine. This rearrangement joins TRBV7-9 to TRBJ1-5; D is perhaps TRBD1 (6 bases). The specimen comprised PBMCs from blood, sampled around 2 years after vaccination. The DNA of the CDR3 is TGTGCCAGCAGCTTAGGATGGCAGGGGAATCAGCCCCAGCATTTT. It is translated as CASSLGWQGNQPQHF.